What follows are 25 T cell receptor beta chains derived from one specimen sequenced in a study of blood T cell repertoires in COVID-19. Libraries were prepared by immunoSEQ multiplex PCR; TCRdb keeps only in-frame clonotypes and omits some of them. This repertoire shows around 95,000 clones, about 84% found once; its top ten account for 10% to 15%. The sequenced sample consisted of peripheral blood. The receptor source for this set is a human donor in a cohort sampled during active COVID-19.

The chain carries TRBV30 and TRBJ2-7, with TRBD1 matching 9 bases. This CDR3 region has 12 residues. From germline, CDR1 is GTSNPN and CDR2 SVGIG (reference sequence). V lost 5 bases, J lost 4 bases, and 3 bases stayed unmatched. The DNA for the CDR3 is TGTGCCTGGGGGGACAGGGTATACGAGCAGTACTTC. It specifies CAWGDRVYEQYF.

This clone appeared once. The chain uses TRBV6-5 and TRBJ1-1; TRBD1 might be the D (5 bases). The CDR3 has 15 residues. The V and J ends lost 5 bases and 0 bases respectively, with 13 bases between them. The V gene's germline CDR1 is MNHEY and CDR2 SVGAGI. CDR3 sequence: CASSPDWGVNTEAFF. CDR3 DNA: TGTGCCAGCAGTCCAGATTGGGGGGTGAACACTGAAGCTTTCTTT.

This clone appeared a single time. J is TRBJ1-3 and V is TRBV20-1; D perhaps matches TRBD1 (6 bases). CDR3 length equals 11 residues. Germline CDR1 DFQATT, CDR2 SNEGSKA (reference sequence). The V gene lost 7 bases and the J gene lost 8 bases, with 12 bases spanning the gap. The CDR3 sequence: CSGQAADTIYF. CDR3 in DNA: TGCAGTGGACAGGCCGCGGACACCATATATTTT.

The V gene is TRBV6-5, the J gene TRBJ1-2; D call uncertain. Germline loops: CDR1 MNHEY, CDR2 SVGAGI. V lost 6 bases and J lost 3, with 17 bases in between. This CDR3 comprises 15 residues. DNA for the CDR3: TGTGCCAGCAGCCACCCCGGGGAGGCTCACTATGGCTACACCTTC. Its protein is CASSHPGEAHYGYTF.

CDR3 residues: CASSPFTAANYGYTF. In DNA, the CDR3 is TGTGCCAGCTCACCCTTTACCGCAGCTAACTATGGCTACACCTTC. This chain links TRBV18 with TRBJ1-2; D remains ambiguous. Trimming removed 3 bases at V and 0 bases at J, with 11 bases between. Germline CDR1 KGHSH, CDR2 LQKENI. The CDR3 contains 15 residues.

V usage is TRBV7-2 and J usage is TRBJ2-7, with 10 bases that match TRBD2. CDR1 and CDR2 from the germline V gene are SGHTA and FQGNSA. V shed 6 bases, J shed 4 bases, and the junction held 9 bases outside the gene matches. The CDR3 length is 15 residues. CDR3 nucleotides: TGTGCCAGCAGTCACCAGCGGGGGGGCCTATACGAGCAGTACTTC. The encoded protein is CASSHQRGGLYEQYF.

V and J are TRBV29-1 and TRBJ2-7, with D tentatively TRBD1 (6 bases). V lost 2 bases and J lost 0, with 8 bases in between. The CDR3 runs 13 residues. The germline V gene has CDR1 SQVTM and CDR2 ANQGSEA. The CDR3 here is CSVEQGPSYEQYF. CDR3 nucleotides: TGCAGCGTTGAACAGGGGCCCTCCTACGAGCAGTACTTC.

The V and J genes are TRBV7-9 and TRBJ1-1; possibly TRBD1 for D (5 bases). CDR1 and CDR2 (germline): SEHNR, FQNEAQ (reference sequence). This CDR3 spans 14 amino acids. Trimming removed 5 bases from V and 0 bases from J, with 10 bases in between. The CDR3 DNA reads TGTGCCAGCAGCCTCCGGGGGATGAACACTGAAGCTTTCTTT. It yields the protein CASSLRGMNTEAFF. Based on the CDR3 plus reference TRBV7-9 and TRBJ1-1, the full variable domain is DTGVSQNPRHKITKRGQNVTFRCDPISEHNRLYWYRQTLGQGPEFLTYFQNEAQLEKSRLLSDRFSAERPKGSFSTLEIQRTEQGDSAMYLCASSLRGMNTEAFFGQGTRLTVV.

The chain joins TRBV14 to TRBJ2-4; 7 bases line up with TRBD2. Germline values: CDR1 SGHDN, CDR2 FVKESK. The CDR3 runs 16 residues. The V segment lost 2 bases and the J segment 3 bases; nucleotides outside the gene matches: 7. CDR3 loop: CASSQSGGSDKNIQYF. As DNA, the CDR3 is TGTGCCAGCAGCCAATCCGGGGGGAGCGACAAAAACATTCAGTACTTC.

The J gene is TRBJ2-7, the V gene TRBV5-1; 8 nucleotides line up with TRBD2. CDR1 and CDR2 (germline): SGHRS, YFSETQ. Losses at the gene ends were 4 bases for V and 2 bases for J; bases not matched to a gene: 8. The CDR3 is made up of 15 amino acids. CDR3 sequence reads: CASSLSGTLAYEQYF. The CDR3 bases are TGCGCCAGCAGCCTTAGCGGGACCTTGGCCTACGAGCAGTACTTC.

The rearrangement links TRBV2 to TRBJ1-5, with TRBD1 as a possible D gene (5 bases). Germline CDR1 reads SNHLY; CDR2 reads FYNNEI. The V and J ends lost 6 bases and 6 bases respectively, with 15 bases between them. This CDR3 has 14 amino acids. The CDR3 protein is CASRADRTAQPQHF. Here the CDR3 DNA reads TGTGCCAGCAGAGCTGACAGAACCGCTCAGCCCCAGCATTTT.

This chain links TRBV30 with TRBJ2-7; a possible D gene is TRBD2 (6 bases). Trimming took off 7 bases at V and 7 bases at J, with 17 bases between the two ends. The CDR3 has 12 residues. Germline V gene data show CDR1 as GTSNPN and CDR2 as SVGIG (reference sequence). Here the CDR3 DNA reads TGTGCCTCGCGCGTGGGGGGTCGAGAGCAGTACTTC. The encoded protein is CASRVGGREQYF.

V usage is TRBV15 and J usage is TRBJ2-3; 9 bases line up with TRBD1. The J segment lost 5 bases and the V segment lost 2 bases, leaving 2 bases of the junction unmatched. From germline, CDR1 is LNHNV and CDR2 YYDKDF (reference sequence). The CDR3 is 14 residues long. CDR3 amino acids: CATSRKTGGDTQYF. As DNA, the CDR3 is TGTGCCACCAGCAGAAAGACAGGGGGAGATACGCAGTATTTT. The full variable domain, rest sourced from reference TRBV15 and TRBJ2-3, is DAMVIQNPRYQVTQFGKPVTLSCSQTLNHNVMYWYQQKSSQAPKLLFHYYDKDFNNEADTPDNFQSRRPNTSFCFLDIRSPGLGDTAMYLCATSRKTGGDTQYFGPGTRLTVL.

The chain carries TRBV15 and TRBJ1-3; TRBD1 is a possible D gene (6 bases). The V end lost 6 bases, the J end lost 2 bases, and 14 bases lay between the germline ends. CDR3 size: 15 residues. Germline V gives CDR1 LNHNV, CDR2 YYDKDF (reference sequence). The CDR3 nucleotides read TGTGCCACCAGAGCGATGACAGGTCCTGGAAACACCATATATTTT. It codes for CATRAMTGPGNTIYF. The full variable domain, its missing parts supplied by reference TRBV15 and TRBJ1-3, is DAMVIQNPRYQVTQFGKPVTLSCSQTLNHNVMYWYQQKSSQAPKLLFHYYDKDFNNEADTPDNFQSRRPNTSFCFLDIRSPGLGDTAMYLCATRAMTGPGNTIYFGEGSWLTVV.

The chain employs TRBV5-1 and TRBJ2-1; D possibly corresponds to TRBD2 (6 bases). V lost 4 bases to trimming and J lost 2 bases, with 16 bases between them. Germline CDR1 and CDR2: SGHRS and YFSETQ. CDR3 length: 16 amino acids. The DNA for the CDR3 is TGCGCCAGCAGCCCGTCCCGACTAGTCACCTACAATGAGCAGTTCTTC. Its translation: CASSPSRLVTYNEQFF.

In this sample, this clone turned up once. The chain recombines TRBV5-4 with TRBJ1-2; 7 bases fit TRBD1. Trimming took 4 bases from V and 4 from J; bases not matched to a gene: 4. CDR1 and CDR2 from the germline V gene are SGHNT and YYREEE (reference sequence). The CDR3 is made up of 13 amino acids. For the CDR3, the DNA is TGTGCCAGCAGCCAAGGACAGGTCTATGGCTACACCTTC. It is translated as CASSQGQVYGYTF.

CDR3 loop: CASSRRDRVTDTQYF. The CDR3 DNA is TGTGCCAGCTCACGGCGGGACAGGGTTACAGATACGCAGTATTTT. This rearrangement joins TRBV18 to TRBJ2-3; 9 bases fit TRBD1. The CDR3 consists of 15 residues. Trimming took 4 bases from V and 3 from J; bases not matched to a gene: 5. The germline V gene encodes CDR1 KGHSH and CDR2 LQKENI.

The chain couples TRBV19 to TRBJ1-2; TRBD1 matches at 10 bases. J was trimmed by 3 bases and V by 3 bases; bases with no gene match: 7. This CDR3 is 16 amino acids long. Germline CDR1 LNHDA, CDR2 SQIVND (reference sequence). CDR3 sequence reads: CASSIVTGGLYYGYTF. CDR3 bases: TGTGCCAGTAGTATTGTGACAGGGGGCTTGTACTATGGCTACACCTTC.

This clone appeared once. The V call is TRBV7-2, the J call TRBJ2-1; TRBD2 matches at 8 bases. Looked up from germline, CDR1 is SGHTA and CDR2 is FQGNSA. The CDR3 runs 15 residues. V shed 2 bases and J 9 bases; nucleotides not matched to a gene: 9. In DNA, the CDR3 is TGTGCCAGCAGCTTAACCGGCGGGGGGCGTGGTGAGCAGTTCTTC. Translated: CASSLTGGGRGEQFF.

CDR3 in DNA: TGTGCCAGTCACAGTGTTATGAACACTGAAGCTTTCTTT. This codes for CASHSVMNTEAFF. The chain is built from TRBV6-6 and TRBJ1-1; unclear D gene. Germline CDR1 is MNHNY and CDR2 is SVGAGI (reference sequence). Trimming left V 9 bases short and J 0 bases short, with 11 bases between. The CDR3 contains 13 residues.

The V gene is TRBV19, the J gene TRBJ2-6, with D possibly matching TRBD1 (6 bases). Deletions cut 10 bases from V and 1 base from J, with 14 bases between. Germline CDR1 LNHDA, CDR2 SQIVND (reference sequence). CDR3 size: 15 residues. The CDR3 DNA sequence: TGTGCCACTAAAGACAGGTTGTCTGGGGCCAACGTCCTGACTTTC. The encoded protein is CATKDRLSGANVLTF.

This clone has a single count. The genes are TRBV5-8 and TRBJ2-3; weak D call: TRBD1 (5 bases). Germline V gene sequence: CDR1 SGHTS, CDR2 YDEGEE. The CDR3 loop spans 12 amino acids. V was trimmed by 4 bases and J by 5 bases, leaving 8 bases between them. The CDR3 bases are TGTGCCAGCAGCCCAGGGCGAGATACGCAGTATTTT. This sequence encodes CASSPGRDTQYF.

Only a few counts were recorded for this clone. The chain links TRBV2 to TRBJ1-6; no definite D call. CDR3 size: 15 residues. Germline V lookup: CDR1 SNHLY, CDR2 FYNNEI. Trimming left V 3 bases short and J 7 bases short, with 13 bases between. This CDR3 reads CASSDPAGGNSPLHF. The CDR3 DNA reads TGTGCCAGCAGTGATCCGGCAGGAGGGAATTCACCCCTCCACTTT.

This clone was detected a few times. The chain employs TRBV6-1 and TRBJ1-2; D is uncertain. The germline V gene encodes CDR1 MNHNS and CDR2 SASEGT. The length of the CDR3 is 12 residues. The ends were cut back, 2 bases at V and 4 bases at J, with 5 bases in the middle. The chain's CDR3 is CASSEFFYGYTF. CDR3 sequence (DNA): TGTGCCAGCAGTGAATTCTTCTATGGCTACACCTTC.

This chain uses TRBV6-6 with TRBJ2-1; 8 bases map to TRBD1. Germline CDR1 and CDR2: MNHNY and SVGAGI (reference sequence). The CDR3 loop spans 12 amino acids. Unmatched junction bases numbered 11, after V lost 6 bases and J lost 16 bases. Here the CDR3 DNA reads TGTGCCAGCAGACCAGGACAGGGATTTATATTCTTC. The encoded protein is CASRPGQGFIFF.